Sequencing of this T cell receptor (beta chain) was carried out in a study of blood T cell repertoires in COVID-19. Background on the study: Samples of COVID-19 (acute and convalescent) were obtained from the United States, Italy and Spain.

In germline, CDR1 is MDHEN, CDR2 SYDVKM. The CDR3 is made up of 14 amino acids. V lost 1 base, J lost 10 bases, and 7 bases stayed unmatched. Under the authors' procedure: Amplification from reference gene primers served as the basis for estimated nucleated cell counts. TCRdb's table, derived via immunoSEQ multiplex PCR, lists solely in-frame clones and lacks some. The V and J calls and clone size were taken over from that table, and D and trimming were inferred from the DNA. The profile covers more than 100,000 clones, with approximately 81% appearing a single time and approximately 9.1% taken by the ten largest.

The chain carries TRBV28 and TRBJ1-1, with 9 nucleotides matching TRBD1. This sequence was found in a woman aged 60-75 years with active or convalescent COVID-19. Sequenced input: peripheral blood. DNA for the CDR3: TGTGCCAGCAGTTTATCAAGACAGGGGGTGAGAGCTTTCTTT. It encodes CASSLSRQGVRAFF.